This T cell receptor (beta chain) was profiled in a study of blood T cell repertoires in COVID-19. Study background: Some COVID-19 samples were acute and others convalescent; all came from the United States, Italy and Spain. T cells, B-cell-depleted T cells, or PBMCs supplied cDNA or gDNA.

Original analysis: How many nucleated cells were present was estimated from reference gene primer amplification. Measured with immunoSEQ multiplex PCR; TCRdb has only the in-frame clones, and not every one. The DNA was the basis for D and trimming; V, J and clone size are from that table. This table holds around 500,000 clones, 80% to 90% found once. Germline V gene sequence: CDR1 MGHDK, CDR2 SYGVNS. The V and J ends lost 2 bases and 0 bases respectively, with 11 bases between them. The CDR3 covers 16 residues. Sequencing was carried out using peripheral blood. The chain joins TRBV25-1 to TRBJ1-3; D is unresolved. The source of this sequence is a human donor in a cohort sampled during active COVID-19. This CDR3 reads CASSEGLGNSGNTIYF. Here the CDR3 DNA reads TGTGCCAGCAGTGAAGGACTGGGGAACTCTGGAAACACCATATATTTT.